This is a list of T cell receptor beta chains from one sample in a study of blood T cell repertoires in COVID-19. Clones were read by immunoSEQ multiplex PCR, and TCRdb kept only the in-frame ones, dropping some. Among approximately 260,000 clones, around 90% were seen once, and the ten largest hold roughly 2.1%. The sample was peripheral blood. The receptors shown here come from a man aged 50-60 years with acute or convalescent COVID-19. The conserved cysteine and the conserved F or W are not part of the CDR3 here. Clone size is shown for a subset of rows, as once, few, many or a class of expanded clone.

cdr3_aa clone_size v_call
ASSLSFMTNEKLF . TRBV27
ASSDYPQGIREQY . TRBV2
ASSNGQGDQPQH . TRBV2
ASSLDRAGGDYGYT . TRBV11-2
ASSEWDREAGKLF . TRBV9
ASSFNLARGETQY . TRBV5-1
AWSVMGQGAGNEQF once TRBV30
ASSHDRRANYGYT few TRBV3-1/TRBV3-2
ACSQGAHEQY . TRBV30
ASSPNLLAGTSYNEQF few TRBV19
ASSNGGALPDEQF . TRBV5-1
ASSDSGSAAF . TRBV10-1
ASTFRIQGVLNTEAF . TRBV13
ASSLTGSYKQY . TRBV12-3/TRBV12-4
ASSSSSGNTIY . TRBV12-3/TRBV12-4
ASSPSHGTDTQY . TRBV5-1
AISGEQGVTEAF . TRBV10-3
ASRQGAGGYT once TRBV7-9
ASSSFGTSLSGELF . TRBV7-3
ASSRVPREQY . TRBV27
SVPGTLYPGELF . TRBV29-1
ASSLTGTGGTGELF . TRBV7-3
AISDLGGDYEQY . TRBV10-3
AWSPSGNLGYT . TRBV30
ASSQEAPGQVGSPLH . TRBV4-2
ASRVYSNQPQH . TRBV6-6
ASSTTSNQPQH once TRBV6-5
ASTPDRRGRGYT . TRBV19
SAGTDEAF . TRBV20-1
ASSQWTGSGNTIY . TRBV5-1
ASSYSYRGEGGYT . TRBV6-5
ASSSRTGLSMNTEAF . TRBV27
ASSQGRYYGYT . TRBV14
ASSLFPGQGAENYGYT . TRBV7-9
ASQPGTVNTEAF . TRBV4-1
SATSYNEQF once TRBV20-1
ASSGGTEAF . TRBV7-9
ASRKSANYGYT . TRBV19
ASSYSAENYGFT . TRBV6-6
ASSYGVGGTGELF . TRBV11-3
ASRTGDSQPQH . TRBV2
ASSSPSGEQF . TRBV7-3
ASSVVRANTDTQY . TRBV2
ASSLTGSST . TRBV11-1
ASSLAEMRTLRTDTQY . TRBV7-9
ASSLGGSFPTDTQY . TRBV5-1
ASTSQGAFLGYT . TRBV10-2
ASSFGASWKSNQPQH . TRBV7-2
ASSQPTENTEAF . TRBV3-1/TRBV3-2
ASSRTSGGSGELF . TRBV14
ASSPRDRGSHEQY . TRBV18
ATAETLVVSPLH . TRBV7-9
ASSFRLAGGRYNEQF . TRBV5-5
ASSLDTGGNYGYT . TRBV5-1
ASKQRGGTDTQY . TRBV19
ASSLAPTAYNSPLH . TRBV5-6
SVDRSSYNEQF . TRBV29-1
ASSPGSGRANYGYT few TRBV5-8
ATSDSGGWDFTGELF . TRBV24-1
SALGTGLYEQY . TRBV29-1